This T cell receptor (beta chain) is drawn from a study of shared clonotypes between healthy human individuals. Profiled with immunoSEQ multiplex PCR; TCRdb holds only in-frame clones, not every one. Altogether over a million clones are present, more than 75% being singletons, with the ten largest covering 0.5% to 0.65%. The CDR3 spans 12 residues. V lost 6 bases to trimming and J lost 5 bases; unmatched junction nucleotides: 3. Germline CDR1 KGHSH, CDR2 LQKENI. The source of this sequence is a man younger than 30 in good health. Some clones in this sample may be carry-over from other donors' samples. The sample consisted of memory CD4+ T cells from PBMCs. Subset indicated: CD45RA-negative fraction. The chain carries TRBV18 and TRBJ1-2; 7 nucleotides align to TRBD1. The CDR3 spells CASSAGGYGYTF. The CDR3 DNA sequence: TGTGCCAGCTCCGCAGGGGGTTATGGCTACACCTTC.